The TCR beta chain described here comes from a study of cytomegalovirus exposure and HLA in healthy donors. The validation cohort, a group of roughly 120 subjects, included the donors and was separate from the roughly 700-subject first cohort. CDR1 and CDR2 (germline): SGHRS, YFSETQ. Trimming pared 2 bases from V and 0 bases from J, leaving 27 bases between. The CDR3 spans 21 residues. For this clone: Its specificity is unknown.

Study results and limitations: Most TCR sequences were rare, but some public TCRs occurred in many donors. A later analysis found first-cohort TCR clusters tended to co-occur in the 130 or so validation repertoires.

Sequenced by immunoSEQ multiplex PCR; TCRdb stores in-frame clones only, minus some. The sample records over 200,000 clones, about nine tenths being singletons. This chain joins TRBV5-1 and TRBJ2-1; no reliable D call. This receptor was taken from a woman aged 18 to 35 in good health and CMV-seropositive. The sequenced sample was PBMCs. CDR3 in DNA: TGCGCCAGCAGCTTTTCAACCTCTGAACTATCCCGGTACGCCTCCTACAATGAGCAGTTCTTC. This encodes CASSFSTSELSRYASYNEQFF.